This passage covers 27 T cell receptor beta chains from one sample sequenced in a study of blood T cell repertoires in COVID-19. The protocol was immunoSEQ multiplex PCR, while the TCRdb copy is restricted to in-frame clones and leaves out a portion. The sample consists of 110,000 or so clones, more than 80% of them appearing once. Sequenced input: peripheral blood. These receptors all stem from a woman in her fifties or sixties with acute or convalescent COVID-19.

The chain combines TRBV4-1 with TRBJ2-1, with 11 bases identical to TRBD2. The CDR3 has 13 amino acids. Germline trimming cut 6 bases from V and 6 bases from J; bases unmatched to any gene: 1. The germline CDR1 and CDR2 sequences are MGHRA and YSYEKL. This CDR3 reads CASRGLAVNEQFF. Written as DNA, the CDR3 is TGCGCCAGCAGGGGACTAGCGGTCAATGAGCAGTTCTTC.

This chain connects TRBV28 to TRBJ2-7; D unclear. V was clipped by 2 bases and J by 8 bases, with 10 bases between them. Germline CDR1 is MDHEN and CDR2 is SYDVKM. The CDR3 spans 12 residues. The CDR3 loop is CASSLEPVQQYF. The DNA of the CDR3 is TGTGCCAGCAGTTTAGAGCCGGTGCAGCAGTACTTC.

The V call is TRBV19, the J call TRBJ1-2; the match to TRBD1 covers 9 bases. The V segment lost 5 bases and the J segment 6 bases; nucleotides outside the gene matches: 7. Per the germline V gene, CDR1 is LNHDA and CDR2 is SQIVND (reference sequence). The CDR3 covers 14 residues. CDR3 sequence: CASSPSGQGDGYTF. The CDR3 DNA follows: TGTGCCAGTAGTCCCTCGGGACAGGGTGATGGCTACACCTTC.

This chain uses TRBV4-1 with TRBJ1-2; TRBD1 matches 11 bases. Germline V lookup: CDR1 MGHRA, CDR2 YSYEKL. V lost 6 bases, J lost 0 bases, and 3 bases stayed unmatched. The CDR3 loop spans 15 amino acids. The CDR3 DNA reads TGCGCCAGCAGACCGGGACAGGGGGCTAACTATGGCTACACCTTC. Protein sequence: CASRPGQGANYGYTF.

The rearrangement links TRBV19 to TRBJ1-5; D uncertain. CDR1 LNHDA and CDR2 SQIVND come from the germline V gene (reference sequence). This CDR3 is 14 amino acids long. The ends were cut back, 7 bases at V and 3 bases at J, with 13 bases in the middle. CDR3 bases: TGTGCCAGTACCCCCACCAGTAACAATCAGCCCCAGCATTTT. Translating it yields CASTPTSNNQPQHF.

This chain links TRBV5-1 with TRBJ2-7; TRBD2 is a possible D gene (5 bases). This CDR3 region has 17 residues. Trimming shortened V by 1 base and J by 3 bases, and 20 bases separated the two germline ends. The germline V gene encodes CDR1 SGHRS and CDR2 YFSETQ. The CDR3 loop reads CASSLSGDTSDVYEQYF. The CDR3 nucleotides are TGCGCCAGCAGCTTGTCCGGGGATACTTCTGATGTCTACGAGCAGTACTTC.

This chain joins TRBV6-1 and TRBJ2-3, with TRBD1 identical over 7 bases. The junction had 4 bases not matched to a gene; V was cut back by 2 bases and J by 5 bases. CDR1 and CDR2 (germline): MNHNS, SASEGT. This CDR3 comprises 14 residues. The CDR3 bases are TGTGCCAGCAGTGAATACAGGGGAAGAGATACGCAGTATTTT. Its translation is CASSEYRGRDTQYF.

The chain carries TRBV19 and TRBJ2-6; D perhaps matches TRBD1 (6 bases). The CDR3 runs to 15 residues. Trimming removed 2 bases at V and 2 bases at J, with 7 bases between. Per the germline V gene, CDR1 is LNHDA and CDR2 is SQIVND (reference sequence). The CDR3 region is CASSINRAGANVLTF. The CDR3 region has the DNA TGTGCCAGTAGTATAAACAGGGCTGGGGCCAACGTCCTGACTTTC.

The V gene is TRBV11-1, the J gene TRBJ1-6; possible D gene TRBD1, 5 bases. Germline assignment: CDR1 SGHAT and CDR2 FQDESV (reference sequence). The CDR3 totals 15 residues. Trimming removed 5 bases at V and 5 bases at J, with 13 bases between. The CDR3 loop reads CASSLEGNNNSPLHF. The CDR3 DNA reads TGTGCCAGCAGCCTAGAGGGGAATAATAATTCACCCCTCCACTTT.

This sequence joins TRBV2 and TRBJ1-2; D may be TRBD1 (5 bases). Germline values: CDR1 SNHLY, CDR2 FYNNEI. V lost 5 bases and J lost 4, with 11 bases in between. CDR3 length: 13 amino acids. DNA for the CDR3: TGTGCCAGCAGTCCAGGGTTAGGCTATGGCTACACCTTC. It yields the protein CASSPGLGYGYTF.

This clone has just a few counts. The chain uses TRBV18 and TRBJ1-2; 7 bases line up with TRBD1. Per germline, CDR1 KGHSH and CDR2 LQKENI. This CDR3 is built from 14 residues. V trimming: 4 bases; J trimming: 2 bases; junction bases outside the gene matches: 4. The CDR3 nucleotides are TGTGCCAGCTCACAGGACAGGACGAACTATGGCTACACCTTC. The encoded protein is CASSQDRTNYGYTF. The full variable domain, completed using reference TRBV18 and TRBJ1-2, is NAGVMQNPRHLVRRRGQEARLRCSPMKGHSHVYWYRQLPEEGLKFMVYLQKENIIDESGMPKERFSAEFPKEGPSILRIQQVVRGDSAAYFCASSQDRTNYGYTFGSGTRLTVV.

The V gene is TRBV27, the J gene TRBJ2-1, with TRBD2 identical over 9 bases. The length of the CDR3 is 16 residues. Germline V gene data show CDR1 as MNHEY and CDR2 as SMNVEV (reference sequence). The V gene end was trimmed by 0 bases and the J gene end by 9 bases; junction bases not matched to a gene: 9. CDR3 coding DNA: TGTGCCAGCAGTTTATCGCCCGCGGGAGGGCCCGTTGAGCAGTTCTTC. Amino acids: CASSLSPAGGPVEQFF.

The genes are TRBV13 and TRBJ1-2; D not resolved. The CDR3 contains 14 residues. Germline CDR1 and CDR2: PRHDT and FYEKMQ (reference sequence). V dropped 4 bases and J dropped 2 bases, with 11 bases sitting between them. The CDR3 bases are TGTGCCAGCAGCTCCTGGGGAGGGAACTATGGCTACACCTTC. Translation gives CASSSWGGNYGYTF.

This chain uses TRBV5-6 with TRBJ2-7; 11 bases are shared with TRBD1. Looked up from germline, CDR1 is SGHDT and CDR2 is YYEEEE. Unmatched junction bases numbered 12, after V lost 4 bases and J lost 3 bases. The length of the CDR3 is 17 residues. CDR3 coding DNA: TGTGCCAGCAGCGGACCAGGACAGGGGGCAGCCTTCTACGAGCAGTACTTC. Amino acid sequence: CASSGPGQGAAFYEQYF.

The chain links TRBV7-9 to TRBJ1-2; 7 bases fit TRBD1. With 4 bases clipped from V and 2 bases from J, the junction kept 4 bases outside the gene matches. The CDR3 sequence is 14 residues long. Germline V lookup: CDR1 SEHNR, CDR2 FQNEAQ (reference sequence). CDR3 in amino acids: CASSSGQRNYGYTF. The DNA of the CDR3 is TGTGCCAGCAGCTCGGGACAGAGAAACTATGGCTACACCTTC. The entire variable domain, with the rest obtained from reference TRBV7-9 and TRBJ1-2, is as follows: DTGVSQNPRHKITKRGQNVTFRCDPISEHNRLYWYRQTLGQGPEFLTYFQNEAQLEKSRLLSDRFSAERPKGSFSTLEIQRTEQGDSAMYLCASSSGQRNYGYTFGSGTRLTVV.

This clone showed up just once. The chain uses TRBV30 and TRBJ1-2, with 8 bases that match TRBD1. This CDR3 has 12 residues. V lost 7 bases to trimming and J lost 7 bases; unmatched junction nucleotides: 8. Germline values: CDR1 GTSNPN, CDR2 SVGIG (reference sequence). The CDR3 DNA is TGTGCCTCTAGTCCAGGGGGCCGTGGCTACACCTTC. It encodes CASSPGGRGYTF.

The chain links TRBV28 to TRBJ1-1, with 7 bases lining up with TRBD1. Germline trimming cut 3 bases from V and 8 bases from J; bases unmatched to any gene: 3. CDR3 length: 12 residues. Per germline, CDR1 MDHEN and CDR2 SYDVKM. The CDR3 DNA reads as TGTGCCAGCAGTTTCAGGGACAGAGAAGCTTTCTTT. Amino acid sequence: CASSFRDREAFF.

The rearrangement joins TRBV19 to TRBJ2-7; TRBD1 might be the D (6 bases). Germline-derived CDR1 and CDR2 are LNHDA and SQIVND (reference sequence). V was trimmed by 5 bases and J by 1 base, leaving 12 bases between them. This CDR3 has 14 amino acids. In nucleotides, the CDR3 is TGTGCCAGTAGTCAGGGACACAGGTCCTACGAGCAGTACTTC. Its protein product is CASSQGHRSYEQYF.

This chain connects TRBV9 to TRBJ1-1; perhaps TRBD1 as D (5 bases). Trimming took off 1 base at V and 3 bases at J, with 10 bases between the two ends. The CDR3 has 14 amino acids. The V gene's germline CDR1 is SGDLS and CDR2 YYNGEE. The CDR3 reads CASSVYGADTEAFF. Here the CDR3 DNA reads TGTGCCAGCAGCGTATATGGGGCGGACACTGAAGCTTTCTTT.

The rearrangement joins TRBV3-1 (or the pseudogene TRBV3-2) to TRBJ1-1; no clear D. The germline gives CDR1 LGHDT, CDR2 YNNKEL (reference sequence). The CDR3 is 14 residues long. Trimming took 1 base from V and 2 from J, leaving 8 bases between them. The CDR3 is CASSQVGSNTEAFF. For the CDR3, the DNA is TGTGCCAGCAGCCAAGTGGGGAGTAACACTGAAGCTTTCTTT.

This chain uses TRBV28 with TRBJ1-5, with 8 nucleotides matching TRBD1. V shed 3 bases and J 7 bases; nucleotides not matched to a gene: 5. CDR1 MDHEN and CDR2 SYDVKM come from the germline V gene. The CDR3 spans 14 residues. DNA for the CDR3: TGTGCCAGCAGTTTGGTGGGGACAGGCCAGCCCCAGCATTTT. This gives the protein CASSLVGTGQPQHF.

The CDR3 spells CASSLRAGYGYTF. The CDR3, as DNA: TGTGCCAGCAGTTTGAGAGCAGGGTATGGCTACACCTTC. The J gene is TRBJ1-2, the V gene TRBV27; weak D call: TRBD1 (5 bases). Germline loops: CDR1 MNHEY, CDR2 SMNVEV (reference sequence). CDR3 length equals 13 residues. V lost 3 bases to trimming and J lost 5 bases, with 10 bases between them.

CDR3 coding DNA: TGTGCCAGCAGCTTAGTTCGGGGACAGAACTCCTACGAGCAGTACTTC. Translated: CASSLVRGQNSYEQYF. The chain combines TRBV7-8 with TRBJ2-7; 7 bases agree with TRBD1. The length of the CDR3 is 16 residues. V was pared by 1 base and J by 0 bases, with 6 bases of the junction left unmatched. The germline V gene has CDR1 SGHVS and CDR2 FQNEAQ.

V and J are TRBV5-4 and TRBJ1-6; possible D gene TRBD1, 6 bases. Germline CDR1 SGHNT, CDR2 YYREEE (reference sequence). Trimming removed 4 bases at V and 7 bases at J, with 15 bases between. The CDR3 loop spans 15 amino acids. The chain's CDR3 is CASSPRGQLNSPLHF. DNA for the CDR3: TGTGCCAGCAGCCCGAGAGGACAGCTAAATTCACCCCTCCACTTT. Combining the CDR3 with reference TRBV5-4 and TRBJ1-6 gives the whole variable domain ETGVTQSPTHLIKTRGQQVTLRCSSQSGHNTVSWYQQALGQGPQFIFQYYREEENGRGNFPPRFSGLQFPNYSSELNVNALELDDSALYLCASSPRGQLNSPLHFGNGTRLTVT.

The chain uses TRBV4-1 and TRBJ1-6; D not resolved. The CDR3 covers 16 residues. CDR1 is MGHRA and CDR2 is YSYEKL in the germline V gene. V lost 1 base and J 10 bases, leaving 17 bases between the germline ends. The CDR3: CASSQGGIWESSPLHF. As DNA, the CDR3 is TGCGCCAGCAGCCAAGGAGGGATTTGGGAAAGCTCACCCCTCCACTTT.

This chain connects TRBV21-1 to TRBJ2-6; the table gives TRBD2 as D, unverified against the DNA. TRBV21-1 is an annotated pseudogene. The CDR3 has 19 residues. CDR3 sequence (DNA): TGTGCCAGCAGCAAAATTGGCGGGGGACTCCACTCTGGGGCCAACGTCCTGACTTTC. Its translation is CASSKIGGGLHSGANVLTF.

This clone was detected once. One end of the junction varies from germline; a read error may be responsible. The V gene is TRBV30, the J gene TRBJ2-7, with D tentatively TRBD1 (6 bases). CDR3 length equals 11 residues. The germline V gene has CDR1 GTSNPN and CDR2 SVGIG (reference sequence). In DNA, the CDR3 is TGTGCCTGGAAGGTCCTGGACAGTTCCTCCTTC. It specifies CAWKVLDSSSF.